Described below is a single T cell receptor (beta chain) sequence and its context. Its antigen is currently not known. The record has no base qualities; no much larger clone is one base away. Healthy HIV-negative adults with no recently reported acute infections or vaccinations were included as donors. Only Caucasian adults living in Nashville, Tennessee, USA were represented among the donors. CD4+ T cells were enriched by magnetic negative selection; naive cells were then positively selected on CD45RA, and the negative fraction formed the memory subset. Blood was collected by leukapheresis, and PBMCs were isolated by Ficoll-Histopaque density gradient centrifugation and then cryopreserved in liquid nitrogen vapor phase. Purity and quantity of every magnetically sorted T cell population were checked by analytical flow cytometry. Each sorted fraction had its genomic DNA isolated and then quantified by UV absorbance on a Nanodrop 2000c.

The data were obtained in a study of shared clonotypes between healthy human individuals (dated by TCRdb to the early 2020s). Study-level background: The cohort included three men and a couple of women between 18 and 49 years of age. For each donor, CD4 naive and CD4 memory were each given three plates, CD8 naive was given two plates, and CD8 memory was given one plate. To estimate repertoire size and how much clonotype sharing occurs between individuals, the study deeply sequenced the blood TCR repertoires of 5 or 6 healthy adults. To increase sequencing depth and limit assay-specific biases, different laboratories used diverse techniques to prepare libraries and sequence TCR repertoires. Per donor, leukapheresis produced somewhere between about 0.9 and 9.5 billion PBMCs. What the study reported, not specific to this receptor: Estimated clonotype richness was generally larger for naive than for memory subsets. The small number of donors limited the genetic and exposure-history diversity represented. Pairwise subsampling indicated that sequencing depth was expected to affect the degree of clonotype sharing among donors. Rarefaction of sorted-subset datasets indicated incomplete sequencing despite the large sequencing depth. When four donors were compared, the shared fraction of clonotypes was about 5.4% for naive CD4, 3% to 4% for naive CD8, 2% to 2.5% for memory CD4, and less than 0.45% for memory CD8. Compared with non-shared clonotypes, the clonotypes found in all four sorted-subset donors had higher generation probabilities. Only blood was sampled, and tissue TCR repertoires likely differ from those in blood.

CDR3 length: 15 amino acids, cysteine to phenylalanine. The entry retains the CDR3 DNA only, 45 bases that are in frame from base 1. CDR1 SGHNT and CDR2 YYREEE were looked up in the germline V gene (reference sequence). Trimming costs V 1 base and J 12 bases, and their ends lie 20 bases apart. Using the deep immunoSEQ assay, TCR CDR3 regions were amplified from genomic DNA by multiplex PCR. Genomic DNA extracted from each cell subset was distributed evenly over all wells of several immunoSEQ 96-well plates, and each plate served as one replicate. For sorted subsets, around 200 ng genomic DNA, equal to about 30,000 T cell genomes, was loaded into each replicate PCR. Purified libraries were quantified with a Qubit 3.0 fluorometer, sized on a Bioanalyzer 2100, and re-quantified with the KAPA Library Quantification kit. Each immunoSEQ 96-well plate was sequenced on its own single-read 150-cycle Illumina NextSeq 550 flow cell. Per the source publication's procedure: Because the immunoSEQ output held only junctional sequences and lacked quality scores, the filtering could not match the filtering applied to full-length reads. To assign V/J genes and CDR3, sequences were annotated using PyIR, a Python wrapper for IgBLAST v1.9, with IMGT germline references. Reads were removed for weak V/J assignments (E-value above 1e-6), missing CDR3, stop codons, out-of-frame junctions, or ambiguous translated residues. V3J clonotypes were defined as sequences sharing the same inferred V gene, J gene, and CDR3 amino acid sequence. To compute the percentage overlap between repertoires, the number of shared unique clonotypes was divided by the size of the smaller repertoire. Richness of each repertoire was evaluated using RTK rarefaction, the Chao1 estimator, and Recon v2.1 estimates of unobserved clonotypes. Generation probabilities for all TCRbeta clonotypes obtained by the gDNA method from several donors were computed using OLGA. The table comes from immuneACCESS by way of TCRdb, which keeps in-frame sequences with V and J called. Part of the clones is missing from these tables; in studies checked, under half for an unresolved V gene and the rest for unknown reasons. V and J calls and clone size are given by that table; D and trimming were obtained from the DNA. The sample table lists millions of clones, approximately 95% of them with a count of one. Of the sample, approximately 0.13% is held by the ten largest clones.

This receptor chain uses TRBV5-4 and TRBJ2-1, and possibly TRBD1, on 5 matching bases. Source material: naive CD4+ T cells sorted from blood. The cell subset or site label for this specimen denotes: CD45RA+ positively selected. The receptor's source is a man younger than 35 in good health. The CDR3 amino acid sequence is: CASSLIGQGTQGQFF. The DNA sequence reads TGTGCCAGCAGCTTGATCGGTCAGGGCACCCAGGGGCAGTTCTTC.